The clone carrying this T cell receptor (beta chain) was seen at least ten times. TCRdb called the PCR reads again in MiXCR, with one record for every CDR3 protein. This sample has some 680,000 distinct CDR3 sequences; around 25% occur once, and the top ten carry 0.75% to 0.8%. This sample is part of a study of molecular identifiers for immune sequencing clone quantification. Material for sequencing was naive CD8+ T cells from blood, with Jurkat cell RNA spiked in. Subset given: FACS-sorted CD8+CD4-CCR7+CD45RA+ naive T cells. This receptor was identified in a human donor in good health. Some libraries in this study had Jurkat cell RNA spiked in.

This CDR3 reads CASSQDSRSEQYF. For the CDR3, the DNA is TGCGCCAGCAGCCAAGATAGTCGTTCCGAGCAGTACTTC. The V and J genes are TRBV4-3 and TRBJ2-7, with D uncertain. CDR3 length: 13 residues. Germline lookup yields CDR1 LGHNA and CDR2 YSLEER. The ends were cut back, 0 bases at V and 6 bases at J, with 9 bases in the middle.